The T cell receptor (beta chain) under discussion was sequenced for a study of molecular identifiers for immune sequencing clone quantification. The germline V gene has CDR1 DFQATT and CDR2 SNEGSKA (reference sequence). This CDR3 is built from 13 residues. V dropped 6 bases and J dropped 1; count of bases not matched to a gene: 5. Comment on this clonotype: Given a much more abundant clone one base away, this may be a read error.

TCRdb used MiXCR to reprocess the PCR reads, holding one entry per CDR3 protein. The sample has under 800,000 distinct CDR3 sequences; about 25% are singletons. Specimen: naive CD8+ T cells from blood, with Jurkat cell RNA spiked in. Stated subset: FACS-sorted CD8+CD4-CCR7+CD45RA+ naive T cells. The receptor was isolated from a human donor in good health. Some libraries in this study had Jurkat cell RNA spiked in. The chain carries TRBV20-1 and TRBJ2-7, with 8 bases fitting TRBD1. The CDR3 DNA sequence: TGCAGTGCCAGGAACAGGGGGTCCTACGAGCAGTACTTC. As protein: CSARNRGSYEQYF.